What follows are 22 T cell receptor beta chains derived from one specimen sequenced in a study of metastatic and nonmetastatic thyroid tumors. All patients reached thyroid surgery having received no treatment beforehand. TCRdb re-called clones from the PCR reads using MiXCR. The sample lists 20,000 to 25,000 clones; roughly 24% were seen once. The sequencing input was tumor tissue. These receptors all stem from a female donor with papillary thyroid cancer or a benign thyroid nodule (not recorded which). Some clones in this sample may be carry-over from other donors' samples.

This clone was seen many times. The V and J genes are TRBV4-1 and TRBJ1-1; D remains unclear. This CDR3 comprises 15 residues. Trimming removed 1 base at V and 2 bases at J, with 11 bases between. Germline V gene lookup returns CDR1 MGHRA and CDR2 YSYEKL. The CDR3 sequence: CASSQGERLNTEAFF. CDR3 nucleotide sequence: TGCGCCAGCAGCCAAGGGGAAAGGCTAAACACTGAAGCTTTCTTT.

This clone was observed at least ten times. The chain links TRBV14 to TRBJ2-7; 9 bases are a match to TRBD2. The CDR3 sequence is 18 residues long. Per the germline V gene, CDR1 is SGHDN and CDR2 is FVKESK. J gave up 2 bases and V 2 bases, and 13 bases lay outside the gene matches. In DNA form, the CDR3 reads TGTGCCAGCAGCCAAACGTACGGGCTAGCGGGGAAAGCCTACGAGCAGTACTTC. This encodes CASSQTYGLAGKAYEQYF.

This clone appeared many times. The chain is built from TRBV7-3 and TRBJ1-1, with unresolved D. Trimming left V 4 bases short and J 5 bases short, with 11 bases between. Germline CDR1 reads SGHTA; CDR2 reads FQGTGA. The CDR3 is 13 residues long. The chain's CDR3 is CASSSYMGTEAFF. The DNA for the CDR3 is TGTGCCAGCAGCTCTTACATGGGGACTGAAGCTTTCTTT.

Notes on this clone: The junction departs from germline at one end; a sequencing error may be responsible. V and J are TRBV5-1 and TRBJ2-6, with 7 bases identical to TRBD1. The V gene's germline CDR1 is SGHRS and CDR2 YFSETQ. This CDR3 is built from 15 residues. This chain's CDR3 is CASRRQGYGANVPTF. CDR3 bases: TGCGCCAGCAGAAGACAGGGCTATGGGGCCAACGTCCCGACTTTC. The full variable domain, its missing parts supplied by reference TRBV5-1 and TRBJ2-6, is KAGVTQTPRYLIKTRGQQVTLSCSPISGHRSVSWYQQTPGQGLQFLFEYFSETQRNKGNFPGRFSGRQFSNSRSEMNVSTLELGDSALYLCASRRQGYGANVPTFGAGSRLTVL.

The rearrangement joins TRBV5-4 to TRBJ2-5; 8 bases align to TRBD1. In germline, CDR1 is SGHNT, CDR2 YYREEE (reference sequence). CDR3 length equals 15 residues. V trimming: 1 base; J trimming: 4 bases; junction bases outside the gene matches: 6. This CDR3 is CASSLRVRGLETQYF. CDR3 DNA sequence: TGTGCCAGCAGCTTGCGTGTCAGGGGGCTAGAGACCCAGTACTTC.

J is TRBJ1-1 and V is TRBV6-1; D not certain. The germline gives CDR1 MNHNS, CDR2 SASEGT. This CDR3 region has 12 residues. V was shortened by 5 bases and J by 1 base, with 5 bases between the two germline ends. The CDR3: CASSTGNTEAFF. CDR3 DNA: TGTGCCAGCAGTACGGGGAACACTGAAGCTTTCTTT.

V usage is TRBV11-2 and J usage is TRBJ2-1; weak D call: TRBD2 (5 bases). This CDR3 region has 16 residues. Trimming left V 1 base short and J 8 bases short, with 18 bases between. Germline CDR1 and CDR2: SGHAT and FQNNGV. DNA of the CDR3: TGTGCCAGCAGCTTAGTAGCGACTATCGGGATCTATGAGCAGTTCTTC. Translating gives CASSLVATIGIYEQFF. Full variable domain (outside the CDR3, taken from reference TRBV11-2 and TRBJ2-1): EAGVAQSPRYKIIEKRQSVAFWCNPISGHATLYWYQQILGQGPKLLIQFQNNGVVDDSQLPKDRFSAERLKGVDSTLKIQPAKLEDSAVYLCASSLVATIGIYEQFFGPGTRLTVL.

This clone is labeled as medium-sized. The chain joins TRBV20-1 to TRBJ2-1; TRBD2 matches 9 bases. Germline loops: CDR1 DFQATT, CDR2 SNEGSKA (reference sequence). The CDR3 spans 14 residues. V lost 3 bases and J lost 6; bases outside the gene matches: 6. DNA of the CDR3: TGCAGTGCTAGTAGCGGCGGGAGGGGCAATGAGCAGTTCTTC. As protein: CSASSGGRGNEQFF.

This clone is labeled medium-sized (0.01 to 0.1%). The CDR3 loop is CASSVGLNYGYTF. CDR3 DNA sequence: TGTGCCAGCAGTGTCGGACTTAACTATGGCTACACCTTC. V is TRBV2 and J is TRBJ1-2; D not certain. Germline CDR1 SNHLY, CDR2 FYNNEI. This CDR3 has 13 residues. Trimming cost V 4 bases and J 1 base, with 7 bases left between them.

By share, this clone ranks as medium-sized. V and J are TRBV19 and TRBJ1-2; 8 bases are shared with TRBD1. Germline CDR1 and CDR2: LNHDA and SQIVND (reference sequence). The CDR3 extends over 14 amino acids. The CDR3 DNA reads TGTGCAGACCTTCTCAGGGGGCGCCGATATGGCTACACCTTC. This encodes CADLLRGRRYGYTF. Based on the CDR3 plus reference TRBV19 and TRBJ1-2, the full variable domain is DGGITQSPKYLFRKEGQNVTLSCEQNLNHDAMYWYRQDPGQGLRLIYYSQIVNDFQKGDIAEGYSVSREKKESFPLTVTSAQKNPTAFYLCADLLRGRRYGYTFGSGTRLTVV.

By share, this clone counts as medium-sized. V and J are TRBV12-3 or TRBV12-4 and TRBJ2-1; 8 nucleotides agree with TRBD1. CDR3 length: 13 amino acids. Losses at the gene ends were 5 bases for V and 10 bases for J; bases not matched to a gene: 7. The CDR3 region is CASSQRTGSEQFF. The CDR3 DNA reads TGTGCCAGCAGTCAGAGGACAGGGAGCGAGCAGTTCTTC.

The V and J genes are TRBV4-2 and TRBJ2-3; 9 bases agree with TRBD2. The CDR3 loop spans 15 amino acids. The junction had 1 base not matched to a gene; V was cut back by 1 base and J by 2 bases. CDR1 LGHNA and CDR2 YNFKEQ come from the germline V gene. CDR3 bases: TGTGCCAGCAGCCAAGGCGGGGGGGCCACAGATACGCAGTATTTT. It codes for CASSQGGGATDTQYF.

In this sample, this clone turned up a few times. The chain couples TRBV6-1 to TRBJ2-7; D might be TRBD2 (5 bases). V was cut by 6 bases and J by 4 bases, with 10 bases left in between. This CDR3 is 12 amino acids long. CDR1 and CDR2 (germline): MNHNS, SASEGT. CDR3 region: CASRNPGYEQYF. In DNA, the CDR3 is TGTGCCAGCAGAAACCCGGGGTACGAGCAGTACTTC.

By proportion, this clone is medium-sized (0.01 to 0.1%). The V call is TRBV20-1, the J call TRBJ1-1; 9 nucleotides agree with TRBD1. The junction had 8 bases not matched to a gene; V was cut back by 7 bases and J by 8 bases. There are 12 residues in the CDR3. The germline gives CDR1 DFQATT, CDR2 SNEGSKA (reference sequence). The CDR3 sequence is CSVRDRGDEAFF. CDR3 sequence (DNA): TGCAGTGTCCGTGACAGGGGGGACGAAGCTTTCTTT.

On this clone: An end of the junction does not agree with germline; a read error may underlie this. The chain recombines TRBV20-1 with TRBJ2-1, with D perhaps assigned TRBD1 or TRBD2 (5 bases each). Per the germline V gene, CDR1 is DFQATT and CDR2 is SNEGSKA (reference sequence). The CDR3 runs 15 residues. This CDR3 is CSTRSGRSTYNEQFF. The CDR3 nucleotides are TGCAGTACTAGGTCGGGGCGCTCTACCTACAATGAGCAGTTCTTC.

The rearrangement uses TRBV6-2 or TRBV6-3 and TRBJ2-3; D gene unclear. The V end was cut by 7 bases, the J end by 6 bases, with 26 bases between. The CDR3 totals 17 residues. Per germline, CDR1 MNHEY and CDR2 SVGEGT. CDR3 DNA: TGTGCCAGCACCTTCCGACCCCGTGGCCCCTCCAGGGATACGCAGTATTTT. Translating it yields CASTFRPRGPSRDTQYF.

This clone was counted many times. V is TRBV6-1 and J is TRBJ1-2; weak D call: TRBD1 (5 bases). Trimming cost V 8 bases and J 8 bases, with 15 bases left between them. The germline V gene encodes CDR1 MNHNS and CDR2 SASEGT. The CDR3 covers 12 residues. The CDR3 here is CASEGDRRGYTF. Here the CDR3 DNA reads TGTGCCAGCGAAGGGGACCGCAGGGGCTACACCTTC.

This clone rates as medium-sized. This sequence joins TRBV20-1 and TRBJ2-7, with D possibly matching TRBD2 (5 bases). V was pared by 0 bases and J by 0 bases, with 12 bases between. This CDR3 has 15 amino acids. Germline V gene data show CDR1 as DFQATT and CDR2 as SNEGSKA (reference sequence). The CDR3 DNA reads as TGCAGTGCTAGAGATCCCGGAGGCAACTCCTACGAGCAGTACTTC. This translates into CSARDPGGNSYEQYF.

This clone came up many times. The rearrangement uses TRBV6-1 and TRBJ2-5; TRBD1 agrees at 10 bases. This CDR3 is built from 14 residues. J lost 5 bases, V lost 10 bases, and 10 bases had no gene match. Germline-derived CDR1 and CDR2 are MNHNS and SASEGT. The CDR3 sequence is CAINPGTGAETQYF. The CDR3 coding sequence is TGTGCCATCAACCCCGGGACAGGGGCGGAGACCCAGTACTTC.

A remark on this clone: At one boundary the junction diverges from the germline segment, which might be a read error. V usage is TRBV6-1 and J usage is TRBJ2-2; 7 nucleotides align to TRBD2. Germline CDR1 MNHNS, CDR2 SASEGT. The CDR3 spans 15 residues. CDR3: CASKTSVQNTGELSF. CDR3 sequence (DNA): TGTGCCAGCAAAACTAGCGTGCAGAACACCGGGGAGCTGTCTTTT.

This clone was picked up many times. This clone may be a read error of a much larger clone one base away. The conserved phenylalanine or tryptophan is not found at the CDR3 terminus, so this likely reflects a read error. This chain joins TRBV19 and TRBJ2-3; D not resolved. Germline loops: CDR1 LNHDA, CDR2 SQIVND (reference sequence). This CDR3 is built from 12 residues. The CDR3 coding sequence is TGTGCCGGTAGCCAACCGCCAGATACGCAGTATCTT. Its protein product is CAGSQPPDTQYL.

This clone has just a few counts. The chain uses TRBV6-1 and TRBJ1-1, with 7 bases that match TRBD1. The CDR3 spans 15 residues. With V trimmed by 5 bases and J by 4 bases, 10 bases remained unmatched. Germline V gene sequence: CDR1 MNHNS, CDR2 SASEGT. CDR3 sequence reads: CASSRTGHGGTEAFF. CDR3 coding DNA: TGTGCCAGCAGTCGGACAGGCCATGGGGGCACTGAAGCTTTCTTT.